The 6 T cell receptor beta chains below all came from one sample that was sequenced in a study of somatic mutations in cytotoxic T cells in rheumatoid arthritis. Measured with immunoSEQ multiplex PCR; TCRdb has only the in-frame clones, and not every one. The sample consists of more than 15,000 clones, roughly 65% of them appearing once. Specimen: CD8+ T cells sorted from blood. The source of these receptors is an adult with rheumatoid arthritis.

The chain carries TRBV9 and TRBJ2-2; 7 bases line up with TRBD1. The V gene's germline CDR1 is SGDLS and CDR2 YYNGEE. The CDR3 runs 16 residues. Unmatched junction bases numbered 8, after V lost 0 bases and J lost 6 bases. CDR3 bases: TGTGCCAGCAGCGTAGGTCAAGGGGGCGCCCCCGGGGAGCTGTTTTTT. This gives the protein CASSVGQGGAPGELFF.

This chain connects TRBV4-1 to TRBJ1-5; no reliable D call. V dropped 1 base and J dropped 3 bases, with 4 bases sitting between them. CDR1 is MGHRA and CDR2 is YSYEKL in the germline V gene. CDR3 length: 13 residues. The CDR3 nucleotides read TGCGCCAGCAGCCAAGGGATCAATCAGCCCCAGCATTTT. Its translation is CASSQGINQPQHF.

This sequence joins TRBV6-6 and TRBJ2-7, with TRBD1 matching 10 bases. Germline V lookup: CDR1 MNHNY, CDR2 SVGAGI (reference sequence). Trimming cost V 6 bases and J 5 bases; bases outside gene matches: 10. CDR3 length: 15 residues. The CDR3 nucleotides read TGTGCCAGCAGAGATCCGGGACAGGGGTACCACGAGCAGTACTTC. Translation gives CASRDPGQGYHEQYF.

CDR3 residues: CASSILFSYEQYF. Written as DNA, the CDR3 is TGTGCCAGTAGTATTCTCTTCTCCTACGAGCAGTACTTC. The V call is TRBV19, the J call TRBJ2-7; D unclear. This CDR3 contains 13 residues. Germline CDR1 is LNHDA and CDR2 is SQIVND (reference sequence). V was pared by 3 bases and J by 0 bases, with 6 bases between.

This clone turned up a few times. The genes are TRBV6-6 and TRBJ2-7, with 7 bases lining up with TRBD1. CDR3 length equals 14 residues. After removal of 5 bases from V and 6 bases from J, the junction contained 10 bases not matched to a gene. Germline assignment: CDR1 MNHNY and CDR2 SVGAGI (reference sequence). CDR3 coding DNA: TGTGCCAGCAGTCCACTCGAGAGGGGGCTCGAGCAGTACTTC. This translates into CASSPLERGLEQYF.

The table lists this clone with a few counts. This sequence joins TRBV7-2 and TRBJ2-7, with D tentatively TRBD1 (6 bases). Germline CDR1 and CDR2: SGHTA and FQGNSA. The CDR3 is 12 amino acids. V dropped 6 bases and J dropped 4 bases, with 10 bases sitting between them. The CDR3 sequence: CASRGASYEQYF. The CDR3 nucleotides read TGTGCCAGCAGGGGGGCTAGTTACGAGCAGTACTTC.